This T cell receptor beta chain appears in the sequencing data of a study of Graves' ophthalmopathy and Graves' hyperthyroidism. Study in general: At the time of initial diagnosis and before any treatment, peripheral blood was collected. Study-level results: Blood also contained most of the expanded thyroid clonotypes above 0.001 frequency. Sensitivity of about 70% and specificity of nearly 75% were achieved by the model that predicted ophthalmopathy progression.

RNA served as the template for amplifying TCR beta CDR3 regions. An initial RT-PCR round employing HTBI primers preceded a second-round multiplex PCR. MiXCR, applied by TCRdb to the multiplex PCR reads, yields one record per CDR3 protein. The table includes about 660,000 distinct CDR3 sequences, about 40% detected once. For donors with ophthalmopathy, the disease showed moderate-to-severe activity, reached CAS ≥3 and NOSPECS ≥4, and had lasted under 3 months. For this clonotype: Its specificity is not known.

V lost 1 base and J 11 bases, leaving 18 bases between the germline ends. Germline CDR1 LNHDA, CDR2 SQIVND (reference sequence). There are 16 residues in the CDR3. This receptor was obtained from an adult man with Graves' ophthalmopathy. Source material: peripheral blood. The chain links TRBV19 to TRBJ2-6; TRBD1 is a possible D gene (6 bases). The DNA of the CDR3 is TGTGCCAGTAGTATAGGTGAGGTTGGGGGCGCCTACGTCCTGACTTTC. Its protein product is CASSIGEVGGAYVLTF.